Below, 28 T cell receptor beta chains from the same sample are listed, as sequenced in a study of T cell responses to AZD1222 COVID-19 vaccine. Here immunoSEQ multiplex PCR was the method, and the copy in TCRdb shows in-frame clones only, minus some. The sample lists 95,000 to 110,000 clones, around 86% occurring once. This sample comprised peripheral blood, obtained 28 days after the second dose of the MenACWY control vaccine. The receptors were gathered from an adult who received the MenACWY meningococcal vaccine as a control.

In nucleotides, the CDR3 is TGTGCCAGCAGCTTAGGCCCGGGTCTGGAGACCCAGTACTTC. As protein: CASSLGPGLETQYF. This chain uses TRBV7-2 with TRBJ2-5, with D unclear. The CDR3 length is 14 residues. V was clipped by 1 base and J by 5 bases, with 11 bases between them. Looked up from germline, CDR1 is SGHTA and CDR2 is FQGNSA.

V gene TRBV4-1 combines with J gene TRBJ2-2; TRBD2 matches 7 bases. With V trimmed by 1 base and J by 4 bases, 12 bases remained unmatched. CDR1 is MGHRA, CDR2 YSYEKL, per germline. The CDR3 is made up of 18 amino acids. This chain's CDR3 is CASSQVARSGELTGELFF. CDR3 DNA: TGCGCCAGCAGCCAAGTGGCGCGAAGCGGGGAACTCACCGGGGAGCTGTTTTTT.

J is TRBJ2-3 and V is TRBV4-1, with D unclear. The CDR3 loop spans 13 amino acids. CDR1 and CDR2 (germline): MGHRA, YSYEKL. Trimming removed 3 bases at V and 4 bases at J, with 8 bases between. The CDR3 is CASSQVIPDTQYF. The CDR3 DNA reads as TGCGCCAGCAGCCAGGTTATCCCAGATACGCAGTATTTT.

The rearrangement uses TRBV19 and TRBJ1-2; D not certain. CDR1 and CDR2 from the germline V gene are LNHDA and SQIVND (reference sequence). This CDR3 is built from 12 residues. The germline V and J ends were trimmed by 4 bases and 4 bases, with 7 bases remaining between them. CDR3 coding DNA: TGTGCCAGTAGTAGGGGAGTCTATGGCTACACCTTC. Translating gives CASSRGVYGYTF. The full variable domain, its missing parts supplied by reference TRBV19 and TRBJ1-2, is DGGITQSPKYLFRKEGQNVTLSCEQNLNHDAMYWYRQDPGQGLRLIYYSQIVNDFQKGDIAEGYSVSREKKESFPLTVTSAQKNPTAFYLCASSRGVYGYTFGSGTRLTVV.

V and J are TRBV19 and TRBJ2-1; 7 nucleotides align to TRBD1. After removal of 5 bases from V and 4 bases from J, the junction contained 5 bases not matched to a gene. The CDR3 spans 14 residues. Looked up from germline, CDR1 is LNHDA and CDR2 is SQIVND (reference sequence). This CDR3 reads CASSFGTEYNEQFF. The CDR3 coding sequence is TGTGCCAGTAGTTTTGGGACAGAATACAATGAGCAGTTCTTC. Variable domain in full (rest from reference TRBV19 and TRBJ2-1): DGGITQSPKYLFRKEGQNVTLSCEQNLNHDAMYWYRQDPGQGLRLIYYSQIVNDFQKGDIAEGYSVSREKKESFPLTVTSAQKNPTAFYLCASSFGTEYNEQFFGPGTRLTVL.

The V call is TRBV10-3, the J call TRBJ2-7; TRBD2 is a possible D gene (6 bases). V was pared by 9 bases and J by 9 bases, with 21 bases between. The length of the CDR3 is 13 residues. Germline lookup yields CDR1 ENHRY and CDR2 SYGVKD. CDR3 DNA sequence: TGTGCCATTTCCCCTTACCTTGAAGCGGGGCAGTACTTC. It is translated as CAISPYLEAGQYF.

The CDR3 is CASSLRSRYNYGYTF. CDR3 sequence (DNA): TGTGCCAGCAGTCTTAGGTCTCGTTATAACTATGGCTACACCTTC. V usage is TRBV28 and J usage is TRBJ1-2; D uncertain. V was pared by 5 bases and J by 1 base, with 14 bases between. Germline values: CDR1 MDHEN, CDR2 SYDVKM. The CDR3 contains 15 residues.

The V call is TRBV18, the J call TRBJ2-2; D gene ambiguous. V was cut by 2 bases and J by 6 bases, with 7 bases left in between. CDR3 length: 13 residues. Germline V CDR1 and CDR2: KGHSH, LQKENI. CDR3 in DNA: TGTGCCAGCTCACCAATAGTAGCCGGGGAGCTGTTTTTT. Its protein product is CASSPIVAGELFF.

The V call is TRBV5-1, the J call TRBJ2-7, with TRBD1 matching over 12 bases. The CDR3 has 15 amino acids. The V gene end was trimmed by 5 bases and the J gene end by 5 bases; junction bases not matched to a gene: 8. Germline CDR1 SGHRS, CDR2 YFSETQ. This chain's CDR3 is CASRDGTGGFHEQYF. Written as DNA, the CDR3 is TGCGCCAGCAGGGATGGGACAGGGGGCTTCCACGAGCAGTACTTC.

The rearrangement links TRBV9 to TRBJ2-5; the match to TRBD2 covers 11 bases. Trimming removed 2 bases from V and 5 bases from J; junction bases left unmatched: 8. CDR3 length: 16 amino acids. Germline V gene data show CDR1 as SGDLS and CDR2 as YYNGEE. CDR3 DNA: TGTGCCAGCAGCGTTAATAGCGGGGGGGGCGTGGAGACCCAGTACTTC. Translated: CASSVNSGGGVETQYF.

V and J are TRBV6-5 and TRBJ2-1; D is uncertain. Germline V gives CDR1 MNHEY, CDR2 SVGAGI. Trimming stripped 0 bases from V and 5 bases from J, with 5 bases between. This CDR3 is 13 amino acids long. The chain's CDR3 is CASSYSADNEQFF. DNA of the CDR3: TGTGCCAGCAGTTACTCGGCCGACAATGAGCAGTTCTTC.

This sequence joins TRBV18 and TRBJ1-2, with D unresolved. Deletions cut 1 base from V and 6 bases from J, with 12 bases between. The CDR3 has 14 residues. CDR1 and CDR2 from the germline V gene are KGHSH and LQKENI. The CDR3 nucleotides are TGTGCCAGCTCACCACAGGGAGCTAGGGATGGCTACACCTTC. Protein product: CASSPQGARDGYTF.

This chain joins TRBV11-2 and TRBJ1-1, with unresolved D. Germline assignment: CDR1 SGHAT and CDR2 FQNNGV. The CDR3 length is 12 residues. Trimming shortened V by 5 bases and J by 3 bases, and 7 bases separated the two germline ends. The CDR3 DNA follows: TGTGCCAGCAGCCCAACGGACACTGAAGCTTTCTTT. This gives the protein CASSPTDTEAFF.

The V and J genes are TRBV28 and TRBJ1-1; D is undetermined. CDR1 and CDR2 from the germline V gene are MDHEN and SYDVKM. The CDR3 runs to 13 residues. Deletions cut 3 bases from V and 1 base from J, with 6 bases between. Here the CDR3 DNA reads TGTGCCAGCAGTTTCAGTCCGAACACTGAAGCTTTCTTT. As protein: CASSFSPNTEAFF.

V is TRBV6-5 and J is TRBJ1-2; D possibly corresponds to TRBD1 (5 bases). CDR1 is MNHEY, CDR2 SVGAGI, per germline. Trimming removed 6 bases from V and 2 bases from J, with 10 bases in between. There are 13 residues in the CDR3. The CDR3 protein is CASRGLANYGYTF. In DNA form, the CDR3 reads TGTGCCAGCAGGGGGCTAGCCAACTATGGCTACACCTTC.

The chain uses TRBV6-5 and TRBJ1-1; D ambiguous. V was pared by 4 bases and J by 1 base, with 10 bases between. The CDR3 consists of 14 residues. Per the germline V gene, CDR1 is MNHEY and CDR2 is SVGAGI. The chain's CDR3 is CASSLESWNTEAFF. CDR3 nucleotides: TGTGCCAGCAGTTTAGAGTCCTGGAACACTGAAGCTTTCTTT.

The chain joins TRBV5-4 to TRBJ1-2; D possibly corresponds to TRBD1 (5 bases). Germline V gene sequence: CDR1 SGHNT, CDR2 YYREEE (reference sequence). Trimming removed 1 base from V and 8 bases from J, with 18 bases in between. The CDR3 contains 15 residues. The CDR3 DNA reads as TGTGCCAGCAGCTTGAGTAATGCGGGGGGTCAGGGCTACACCTTC. It is translated as CASSLSNAGGQGYTF.

The rearrangement uses TRBV2 and TRBJ1-5; D is unclear. The CDR3 runs 13 residues. Per the germline V gene, CDR1 is SNHLY and CDR2 is FYNNEI. Trimming stripped 8 bases from V and 3 bases from J, with 11 bases between. The CDR3 DNA reads as TGTGCCAGCGGGAGAGGGTACAATCAGCCCCAGCATTTT. Protein: CASGRGYNQPQHF. Full variable domain (outside the CDR3, taken from reference TRBV2 and TRBJ1-5): EPEVTQTPSHQVTQMGQEVILRCVPISNHLYFYWYRQILGQKVEFLVSFYNNEISEKSEIFDDQFSVERPDGSNFTLKIRSTKLEDSAMYFCASGRGYNQPQHFGDGTRLSIL.

The chain has TRBV6-5 and TRBJ1-6; no clear D. The germline V and J ends were trimmed by 4 bases and 14 bases, with 9 bases remaining between them. This CDR3 has 11 residues. CDR1 and CDR2 from the germline V gene are MNHEY and SVGAGI. CDR3 in amino acids: CASSFEGTLHF. In DNA, the CDR3 is TGTGCCAGCAGTTTCGAGGGCACCCTCCACTTT.

The chain joins TRBV19 to TRBJ2-3, with D hard to call. This CDR3 region has 15 residues. The germline gives CDR1 LNHDA, CDR2 SQIVND (reference sequence). Trimming pared 4 bases from V and 5 bases from J, leaving 16 bases between. The CDR3 is CASSNVQLSRDTQYF. The CDR3 DNA reads as TGTGCCAGTAGTAACGTACAACTATCGAGAGATACGCAGTATTTT. The full variable domain, rest sourced from reference TRBV19 and TRBJ2-3, is DGGITQSPKYLFRKEGQNVTLSCEQNLNHDAMYWYRQDPGQGLRLIYYSQIVNDFQKGDIAEGYSVSREKKESFPLTVTSAQKNPTAFYLCASSNVQLSRDTQYFGPGTRLTVL.

This rearrangement joins TRBV7-8 to TRBJ1-1; 8 positions agree with TRBD1. V dropped 5 bases and J dropped 1; count of bases not matched to a gene: 6. Germline loops: CDR1 SGHVS, CDR2 FQNEAQ. The CDR3 sequence is 15 residues long. The CDR3 sequence is CASSPLTGGNTEAFF. The CDR3 DNA follows: TGTGCCAGCAGCCCCCTTACAGGGGGGAACACTGAAGCTTTCTTT.

The chain couples TRBV14 to TRBJ1-3, with a tentative D call TRBD1 (5 bases). Between the trimmed V and J ends, which lost 6 bases and 3 bases, there was a span of 15 bases. In germline, CDR1 is SGHDN, CDR2 FVKESK. The CDR3 contains 15 residues. DNA for the CDR3: TGTGCCAGCAGTCCAACGACAGCAGGTGGAAACACCATATATTTT. Translated: CASSPTTAGGNTIYF.

The chain has TRBV19 and TRBJ1-1, with TRBD1 matching over 10 bases. Germline V gene data show CDR1 as LNHDA and CDR2 as SQIVND (reference sequence). This CDR3 contains 15 residues. V gave up 5 bases and J gave up 3 bases; unmatched junction bases: 6. The chain's CDR3 is CASSPRTGGDTEAFF. The CDR3 DNA follows: TGTGCCAGTAGTCCCCGGACAGGGGGGGACACTGAAGCTTTCTTT.

Here the CDR3 reads CASSPAGSQPQHF. The CDR3 DNA is TGTGCCAGCTCACCAGCAGGGAGTCAGCCCCAGCATTTT. This sequence joins TRBV18 and TRBJ1-5; D is possibly TRBD1 (5 bases). The germline V gene has CDR1 KGHSH and CDR2 LQKENI. The CDR3 covers 13 residues. V lost 2 bases to trimming and J lost 6 bases, with 8 bases between them.

CDR3 residues: CASSLETGSPYEQYF. CDR3 in DNA: TGCGCCAGCAGCTTGGAGACAGGTAGTCCTTACGAGCAGTACTTC. The chain is built from TRBV5-1 and TRBJ2-7, with a weak D call TRBD1 (6 bases). The CDR3 has 15 residues. Germline lookup yields CDR1 SGHRS and CDR2 YFSETQ. Trimming pared 0 bases from V and 4 bases from J, leaving 14 bases between.

The rearrangement uses TRBV6-5 and TRBJ1-4; D is unclear. Per the germline V gene, CDR1 is MNHEY and CDR2 is SVGAGI. The ends were cut back, 7 bases at V and 0 bases at J, with 12 bases in the middle. The CDR3 has 15 residues. CDR3 in amino acids: CASKPSRATNEKLFF. The CDR3 DNA is TGTGCCAGCAAGCCCTCGCGGGCAACTAATGAAAAACTGTTTTTT.

The genes are TRBV3-1 (or the pseudogene TRBV3-2) and TRBJ2-5; maybe TRBD2 (5 bases). V dropped 8 bases and J dropped 5 bases, with 12 bases sitting between them. The CDR3 length is 12 residues. Per germline, CDR1 LGHDT and CDR2 YNNKEL (reference sequence). CDR3 nucleotide sequence: TGTGCCAGCTCTCGGGGAACGGAGACCCAGTACTTC. It specifies CASSRGTETQYF.

This clone occurred a few times. The chain uses TRBV7-2 and TRBJ2-1; no firm D call. Germline V lookup: CDR1 SGHTA, CDR2 FQGNSA. The V and J ends lost 3 bases and 4 bases respectively, with 7 bases between them. The CDR3 sequence is 13 residues long. In nucleotides, the CDR3 is TGTGCCAGCAGCTTGGACGGGTACAATGAGCAGTTCTTC. Translating it yields CASSLDGYNEQFF.